Below, one T cell receptor (beta chain) is given with its context. Its antigen is not identified. Germline CDR1 and CDR2: ENHRY and SYGVKD. V shed 5 bases and J 4 bases; nucleotides not matched to a gene: 9. This CDR3 spans 16 amino acids. The data were taken from a study of T-cell memory formation after mild COVID-19. Study-wide results and limits: Detection of some responders pre-infection suggested pre-existing cross-reactive memory T cells participated. Contracting CD4+ clones lay largely in CM and EM, with CD8+ ones residing in EMRA.

Via MiXCR, TCRdb re-called the 5' RACE reads, giving one row per CDR3 protein. The data show about 210,000 distinct CDR3 sequences, 8% to 11% seen once. This sequence originates from a man between 18 and 29 years old who had mild COVID-19 (a few samples of this study predate the infection). Cell type and time point are not known. V usage is TRBV10-3 and J usage is TRBJ2-5; TRBD2 agrees at 11 bases. Material for sequencing was PBMCs or a T cell subset sorted from them (not recorded which). The CDR3 DNA reads TGTGCCATCAGTCAGGGTAGCGGGGGGGCCTTAGAGACCCAGTACTTC. Protein: CAISQGSGGALETQYF.